The 22 T cell receptor beta chains below all came from one sample that was sequenced in a study of shared clonotypes between healthy human individuals. Using immunoSEQ multiplex PCR, the repertoire was profiled, and TCRdb retains in-frame clones only, with some absent. The sample shows about 1.5 million clones, about 96% of them seen only once. The sequencing sample was made of naive CD4+ T cells sorted from blood. The subset here: CD45RA+ positively selected. The receptors stem from a man under 40 in good health.

The chain carries TRBV7-9 and TRBJ2-7; TRBD1 is a possible D gene (6 bases). V was pared by 1 base and J by 2 bases, with 21 bases between. Germline V gives CDR1 SEHNR, CDR2 FQNEAQ (reference sequence). The CDR3 is 18 residues long. CDR3 sequence: CASSLEGDTRGPTYEQYF. CDR3 bases: TGTGCCAGCAGCTTAGAAGGGGACACTCGGGGCCCCACCTACGAGCAGTACTTC.

The V call is TRBV13, the J call TRBJ2-7; D is possibly TRBD1 or TRBD2 (5 bases each). V was cut by 4 bases and J by 1 base, with 14 bases left in between. The CDR3 sequence is 15 residues long. Looked up from germline, CDR1 is PRHDT and CDR2 is FYEKMQ (reference sequence). The CDR3 DNA reads TGTGCCAGCAGCTCCCGCCTTGGGGGATCCTACGAGCAGTACTTC. Amino acids: CASSSRLGGSYEQYF.

The gene calls are TRBV29-1 and TRBJ2-7; D perhaps matches TRBD2 (6 bases). V lost 7 bases to trimming and J lost 6 bases, with 13 bases between them. The CDR3 has 11 amino acids. Germline V gene data show CDR1 as SQVTM and CDR2 as ANQGSEA. The CDR3 loop reads CSAGGLGEQYF. CDR3 coding DNA: TGCAGCGCCGGAGGGTTGGGCGAGCAGTACTTC.

The CDR3 sequence: CASSLRQGFEQYF. The CDR3 DNA reads as TGTGCCAGCAGCTTGCGACAGGGGTTCGAGCAGTACTTC. This chain joins TRBV5-4 and TRBJ2-7, with 8 bases aligning to TRBD1. There are 13 residues in the CDR3. Germline CDR1 is SGHNT and CDR2 is YYREEE (reference sequence). The ends lost 1 base at V and 6 bases at J; junction bases unmatched: 3. Variable domain in full (rest from reference TRBV5-4 and TRBJ2-7): ETGVTQSPTHLIKTRGQQVTLRCSSQSGHNTVSWYQQALGQGPQFIFQYYREEENGRGNFPPRFSGLQFPNYSSELNVNALELDDSALYLCASSLRQGFEQYFGPGTRLTVT.

The chain employs TRBV18 and TRBJ1-2; D is perhaps TRBD1 (6 bases). This CDR3 spans 17 amino acids. V was cut by 3 bases and J by 2 bases, with 19 bases left in between. The germline V gene encodes CDR1 KGHSH and CDR2 LQKENI. CDR3 sequence: CASSPVGGQVANYGYTF. In DNA, the CDR3 is TGTGCCAGCTCACCCGTTGGGGGGCAAGTGGCAAACTATGGCTACACCTTC.

This clone was seen a single time. V and J are TRBV19 and TRBJ2-4, with D tentatively TRBD2 (7 bases). V lost 3 bases, J lost 11 bases, and 11 bases lay in between. CDR3 length: 12 residues. Germline-derived CDR1 and CDR2 are LNHDA and SQIVND (reference sequence). The CDR3 sequence: CASSIPGGFQYF. CDR3 sequence (DNA): TGTGCCAGTAGTATCCCGGGGGGCTTTCAGTACTTC.

The chain has TRBV18 and TRBJ2-2; D may be TRBD2 (6 bases). This CDR3 spans 14 amino acids. The germline V gene encodes CDR1 KGHSH and CDR2 LQKENI. V lost 3 bases to trimming and J lost 6 bases, with 11 bases between them. CDR3 residues: CASSPQRDSGELFF. The CDR3 nucleotides are TGTGCCAGCTCACCTCAAAGGGACTCCGGGGAGCTGTTTTTT.

This clone was counted a single time. This chain links TRBV6-5 with TRBJ1-5; 8 nucleotides line up with TRBD1. Germline V gene data show CDR1 as MNHEY and CDR2 as SVGAGI. The CDR3 loop spans 15 amino acids. Germline trimming cut 0 bases from V and 5 bases from J; bases unmatched to any gene: 3. Written as DNA, the CDR3 is TGTGCCAGCAGTTACTCGCAGGGGGCGGATCAGCCCCAGCATTTT. This translates into CASSYSQGADQPQHF.

The chain uses TRBV9 and TRBJ2-2; 14 bases fit TRBD2. Germline trimming cut 0 bases from V and 1 base from J; bases unmatched to any gene: 5. The CDR3 is 19 residues long. Germline assignment: CDR1 SGDLS and CDR2 YYNGEE. CDR3 DNA: TGTGCCAGCAGCGTAGCACCGGGACTAGCGGGAGTGAACACCGGGGAGCTGTTTTTT. Protein: CASSVAPGLAGVNTGELFF.

The chain combines TRBV10-3 with TRBJ2-5; TRBD2 agrees at 7 bases. Germline V gives CDR1 ENHRY, CDR2 SYGVKD. V shed 2 bases and J 3 bases; nucleotides not matched to a gene: 6. CDR3 size: 15 residues. The CDR3 loop reads CAISEKRAGEETQYF. The CDR3 DNA reads as TGTGCCATCAGTGAGAAGAGGGCGGGGGAAGAGACCCAGTACTTC.

V usage is TRBV2 and J usage is TRBJ1-2; D uncertain. The germline CDR1 and CDR2 sequences are SNHLY and FYNNEI. The CDR3 extends over 13 amino acids. Deletions cut 5 bases from V and 8 bases from J, with 15 bases between. In DNA form, the CDR3 reads TGTGCCAGCAGTCGCATCGGGCGGGAGGGCTACACCTTC. Translating gives CASSRIGREGYTF.

This clone was seen once. The rearrangement links TRBV5-4 to TRBJ1-5; 9 nucleotides match TRBD1. The germline CDR1 and CDR2 sequences are SGHNT and YYREEE (reference sequence). This CDR3 has 15 residues. The J segment lost 4 bases and the V segment lost 4 bases, leaving 6 bases of the junction unmatched. CDR3 nucleotides: TGTGCCAGCAGCCGGGCGGGACAGGGAAATCAGCCCCAGCATTTT. Encoded protein: CASSRAGQGNQPQHF.

This clone has just one count. The chain joins TRBV9 to TRBJ2-5; D possibly corresponds to TRBD2 (5 bases). This CDR3 is 15 amino acids long. Germline CDR1 SGDLS, CDR2 YYNGEE. Trimming cost V 5 bases and J 2 bases, with 16 bases left between them. The CDR3 sequence: CASSQDTGVQETQYF. The CDR3 bases are TGTGCCAGCAGTCAAGATACCGGGGTACAAGAGACCCAGTACTTC.

The CDR3 sequence is CASRGGWGTVSSYEQYF. The CDR3 DNA reads TGTGCCAGCAGGGGAGGGTGGGGAACGGTTAGCTCCTACGAGCAGTACTTC. The chain carries TRBV2 and TRBJ2-7; the match to TRBD2 covers 7 bases. In germline, CDR1 is SNHLY, CDR2 FYNNEI. V gave up 6 bases and J gave up 0 bases; unmatched junction bases: 14. This CDR3 contains 17 residues.

This rearrangement joins TRBV9 to TRBJ2-1; 7 positions agree with TRBD2. Germline V lookup: CDR1 SGDLS, CDR2 YYNGEE. V was pared by 2 bases and J by 6 bases, with 5 bases of the junction left unmatched. The CDR3 length is 14 residues. The CDR3 DNA sequence: TGTGCCAGCAGCGTCCGGGACTACTTCAATGAGCAGTTCTTC. It yields the protein CASSVRDYFNEQFF.

V is TRBV5-6 and J is TRBJ2-1; D gene uncertain. Per germline, CDR1 SGHDT and CDR2 YYEEEE. The CDR3 is 11 residues long. Trimming shortened V by 0 bases and J by 9 bases, and 4 bases separated the two germline ends. DNA of the CDR3: TGTGCCAGCAGCTTGGACATTGAGCAGTTCTTC. Translated: CASSLDIEQFF.

In this sample, this clone turned up once. The rearrangement joins TRBV12-5 to TRBJ1-1, with D possibly matching TRBD1 (6 bases). The CDR3 runs to 12 residues. Germline CDR1 is LGHNT and CDR2 is FRNRAP. With 1 base removed from V and 11 bases from J, the gap between germline ends came to 11 bases. CDR3 sequence reads: CASGLDRTVAFF. CDR3 DNA: TGTGCTAGTGGTTTGGACCGGACAGTGGCTTTCTTT.

The V gene is TRBV23-1, the J gene TRBJ1-3; D gene unclear. TRBV23-1 is recorded as an ORF, its role being uncertain. V lost 8 bases, J lost 4 bases, and 27 bases lay in between. The CDR3 totals 18 residues. The CDR3 loop is CASVYSEKGFRQGNTIYF. The DNA of the CDR3 is TGCGCCAGCGTATACAGCGAAAAGGGCTTTCGGCAAGGAAACACCATATATTTT.

The chain recombines TRBV28 with TRBJ2-7; D gene uncertain. This CDR3 has 10 residues. V lost 6 bases and J 7 bases, leaving 7 bases between the germline ends. In germline, CDR1 is MDHEN, CDR2 SYDVKM. The CDR3 protein is CASSWKEQYF. CDR3 nucleotide sequence: TGTGCCAGCAGCTGGAAGGAGCAGTACTTC.

Comments on this clone: Within the sample, other DNA sequences also encode this same CDR3. The V gene is TRBV5-1, the J gene TRBJ2-3; D might be TRBD2 (5 bases). CDR1 SGHRS and CDR2 YFSETQ come from the germline V gene. V lost 1 base to trimming and J lost 2 bases, with 11 bases between them. CDR3 length: 15 amino acids. CDR3 residues: CASSLRSGNTDTQYF. In nucleotides, the CDR3 is TGCGCCAGCAGCTTGAGGAGCGGAAACACAGATACGCAGTATTTT.

The sample holds a few counts of this clone. The chain is built from TRBV18 and TRBJ1-5, with 7 bases fitting TRBD1. Trimming cost V 3 bases and J 5 bases; bases outside gene matches: 7. Germline V gene lookup returns CDR1 KGHSH and CDR2 LQKENI. The CDR3 consists of 15 residues. The CDR3 DNA reads TGTGCCAGCTCACCTTATGGGACAGACGATCAGCCCCAGCATTTT. It translates to CASSPYGTDDQPQHF.

This clone occurred once. This chain uses TRBV7-2 with TRBJ2-7; D perhaps matches TRBD2 (5 bases). The CDR3 extends over 13 amino acids. Germline loops: CDR1 SGHTA, CDR2 FQGNSA. The V end was cut by 1 base, the J end by 7 bases, with 11 bases between. Here the CDR3 DNA reads TGTGCCAGCAGCTTAGTAGCGTCTGGGGAGCAGTACTTC. Amino acid sequence: CASSLVASGEQYF.